This T cell receptor (beta chain) was identified in a study of regulatory T cells in long-lasting Graves disease. Time point meaning: persistent/refractory GD, antithyroid drugs over 5 years with positive TRAb. The authors made the TCR library using RNA they extracted from PBMCs. Diagnosis followed American Thyroid Association guidelines for Graves' disease. An endocrinology department in Xi'an, China, supplied the patients. CDR3 length equals 16 residues. V was cut by 10 bases and J by 2 bases, with 23 bases left in between. CDR1 and CDR2 from the germline V gene are MDHEN and SYDVKM. This clonotype was detected ten times or more. Through Arm-PCR of CDR3 regions and iRepertoire HTBI primers, TCR beta libraries were built. A single record per CDR3 protein comes from TCRdb applying MiXCR to the multiplex PCR reads. Altogether roughly 400,000 distinct CDR3 sequences are present, under 25% being singletons, with the ten largest covering over 11%.

The chain uses TRBV28 and TRBJ1-1; D gene ambiguous. The sample was peripheral blood mononuclear cells (PBMCs), taken when the disease was refractory, from a patient treated with antithyroid drugs. This TCR was recovered from a female donor with Graves disease. The CDR3 nucleotides are TGTGCCACCTCGGAGGTTACACTCCTGGGAAACACTGAAGCTTTCTTT. It codes for CATSEVTLLGNTEAFF.